The text below deals with one TCR beta chain. This sample was taken from a study of control samples from healthy donors and cancer patients. Repertoires were generated with immunoSEQ multiplex PCR, while TCRdb's copy carries only in-frame clones and drops some. Of about 130,000 clones in the sample, about 90% were seen once. The J segment lost 0 bases and the V segment lost 10 bases, leaving 5 bases of the junction unmatched. This CDR3 has 13 amino acids. CDR1 and CDR2 from the germline V gene are MNHEY and SVGAGI. The receptor was isolated from a man younger than 35 in good health. The chain is built from TRBV6-5 and TRBJ1-1, with 7 bases identical to TRBD1. The sequenced sample was blood. CDR3 sequence: CATYGTVNTEAFF. CDR3 bases: TGTGCCACTTACGGGACAGTGAACACTGAAGCTTTCTTT.